These 6 T cell receptor beta chains originate from one sample sequenced in a study of naive and memory T cell subsets (dated by TCRdb to 2016 to 2017). Paper-wide results and their limitations: A few larger clonotypes were present in naive repertoires, particularly the CD8 repertoires, and these clonotypes were possibly memory cells re-expressing CD45RA.

Which antigens these TCRs recognize remains unknown. Libraries were constructed by UMI-ligation and nested PCR. The listed sequencing device is Illumina MiSeq. An equimolar mix of two oligonucleotides covering both TRBC1 and TRBC2 was used as the beta constant-region primer. The ligated cDNA went through four rounds of PCR with nested alpha and beta constant-region primers together with the SP2 primer. Starting from the raw public reads, TCRdb applied fastp trimming at Q25, assembled clones with MiXCR and retained in-frame beta chains. Under each unique CDR3 protein, matching rows form one entry showing the most common genes and DNA. A total of 150,000 or so distinct CDR3 sequences appear in this sample, roughly 22% of them only once. Around 0.11% of the sample is taken by the ten largest. Sequencing was done on a sample of naive CD4+ T cells from blood. Read against the paper, the sample's cell subset or site label means: naive T cells, CD45RA high CD27+. The receptor source for this set is a human donor in good health.

J is TRBJ2-3 and V is TRBV6-1, with TRBD1 identical over 8 bases. Losses at the gene ends were 0 bases for V and 14 bases for J; bases not matched to a gene: 1. The germline CDR1 and CDR2 sequences are MNHNS and SASEGT. The CDR3 spans 11 residues. In DNA, the CDR3 is TGTGCCAGCAGTGAAGCTACAGGGGGGTATTTT. Protein: CASSEATGGYF.

This sequence joins TRBV25-1 and TRBJ2-7, with 15 bases identical to TRBD2. This CDR3 comprises 16 residues. J gave up 4 bases and V 6 bases, and 7 bases lay outside the gene matches. CDR1 and CDR2 (germline): MGHDK, SYGVNS. The CDR3 DNA reads as TGTGCCAGCAGCCGTGGACTAGCGGGAGGGCCGTACGAGCAGTACTTC. Its translation: CASSRGLAGGPYEQYF.

This clonotype turned up a few times. The chain has TRBV13 and TRBJ1-1; no definite D call. CDR3 length: 13 amino acids. CDR1 PRHDT and CDR2 FYEKMQ come from the germline V gene (reference sequence). Trimming shortened V by 3 bases and J by 5 bases, and 10 bases separated the two germline ends. CDR3 region: CASSFRGRTEAFF. The CDR3 DNA reads TGTGCCAGCAGCTTCCGGGGAAGGACTGAAGCTTTCTTT.

The V and J genes are TRBV12-3 or TRBV12-4 and TRBJ1-1, with D unresolved. This CDR3 is 15 amino acids long. Trimming stripped 3 bases from V and 9 bases from J, with 20 bases between. The CDR3 DNA is TGTGCCAGCAGTTTTGGCGACTTGGACGCCGGGAAAGCTTTCTTT. Translation gives CASSFGDLDAGKAFF.

The rearrangement links TRBV29-1 to TRBJ1-1; D is perhaps TRBD1 (5 bases). V was pared by 5 bases and J by 7 bases, with 14 bases between. Germline V CDR1 and CDR2: SQVTM, ANQGSEA. The CDR3 runs 12 residues. CDR3 nucleotides: TGCAGCGTTCTAAGGGGATCGGGTGAAGCTTTCTTT. This translates into CSVLRGSGEAFF.

This clonotype was seen ten or more times. The chain combines TRBV11-2 with TRBJ2-1; the match to TRBD2 covers 7 bases. J was trimmed by 5 bases and V by 3 bases; bases with no gene match: 10. The CDR3 runs to 16 residues. The germline gives CDR1 SGHAT, CDR2 FQNNGV. CDR3 amino acids: CASSFTAGLLNNEQFF. The CDR3 DNA reads TGTGCCAGCAGCTTTACAGCGGGACTCCTGAACAATGAGCAGTTCTTC. The full variable domain, its missing parts supplied by reference TRBV11-2 and TRBJ2-1, is EAGVAQSPRYKIIEKRQSVAFWCNPISGHATLYWYQQILGQGPKLLIQFQNNGVVDDSQLPKDRFSAERLKGVDSTLKIQPAKLEDSAVYLCASSFTAGLLNNEQFFGPGTRLTVL.